This paragraph covers one T cell receptor (beta chain) sequence. The identical CDR3 is also encoded by other nucleotide sequences in the sample. The data were taken from a study of shared clonotypes between healthy human individuals. At deep level, the assay was performed. Assay: immunoSEQ multiplex PCR; the TCRdb copy retains only in-frame clones and omits some. The table has roughly 2 million clones, about 95% seen once. CD45RO-negative cells were positively selected for CCR7, leaving out terminally differentiated effector memory CD45RA+ cells. None of the donors, who were healthy HIV-negative adults, had recently had acute infections or vaccinations. The V end lost 2 bases, the J end lost 3 bases, and 8 bases lay between the germline ends. CDR1 and CDR2 (germline): MNHNY, SVGAGI (reference sequence). The CDR3 is 13 residues long.

The rearrangement links TRBV6-6 to TRBJ2-7; no clear D. This clonotype originated in a man aged 18-30 years in good health. The material sequenced was naive CD8+ T cells sorted from blood. CDR3 sequence reads: CASSYGSLYEQYF. The CDR3 DNA reads TGTGCCAGCAGTTACGGCAGTCTCTACGAGCAGTACTTC.